These 22 T cell receptor beta chains originate from one sample sequenced in a study of blood T cell repertoires in COVID-19. The assay was immunoSEQ multiplex PCR, and TCRdb's table has in-frame clones only and misses some. The table has about 210,000 clones, approximately 89% seen once; the top ten hold more than 4.5%. Sequenced: peripheral blood. Receptors were obtained from a woman between 35 and 50 years old with acute or convalescent COVID-19.

The V call is TRBV29-1, the J call TRBJ2-1; 8 bases are shared with TRBD2. The CDR3 covers 13 residues. V gave up 5 bases and J gave up 2 bases; unmatched junction bases: 2. Per germline, CDR1 SQVTM and CDR2 ANQGSEA. The CDR3 DNA reads as TGCAGCGTTACACTAGCGGCCTACAATGAGCAGTTCTTC. Translation: CSVTLAAYNEQFF.

The J gene is TRBJ2-7, the V gene TRBV6-5; tentative D call: TRBD1 (6 bases). The germline gives CDR1 MNHEY, CDR2 SVGAGI. The CDR3 loop spans 15 amino acids. V was clipped by 6 bases and J by 6 bases, with 21 bases between them. CDR3 loop: CASRSPGQRMSEQYV. In nucleotides, the CDR3 is TGTGCCAGCAGATCACCGGGACAACGGATGAGCGAGCAGTACGTC.

The V call is TRBV5-1, the J call TRBJ2-1; 8 positions agree with TRBD2. The CDR3 totals 16 residues. Unmatched junction bases numbered 4, after V lost 0 bases and J lost 2 bases. Per the germline V gene, CDR1 is SGHRS and CDR2 is YFSETQ. CDR3: CASSLVAGGPYNEQFF. CDR3 DNA: TGCGCCAGCAGCTTGGTTGCGGGGGGCCCCTACAATGAGCAGTTCTTC.

This sequence joins TRBV10-3 and TRBJ1-1; TRBD1 is a possible D gene (5 bases). Germline values: CDR1 ENHRY, CDR2 SYGVKD. The CDR3 length is 14 residues. Trimming took off 6 bases at V and 0 bases at J, with 11 bases between the two ends. Here the CDR3 reads CAIRTTGLNTEAFF. The CDR3 DNA is TGTGCCATCAGGACAACAGGCTTGAACACTGAAGCTTTCTTT.

This clone appeared a single time. The chain links TRBV10-2 to TRBJ1-2; 8 bases line up with TRBD1. This CDR3 has 14 amino acids. V shed 6 bases and J 2 bases; nucleotides not matched to a gene: 5. Germline V lookup: CDR1 WSHSY, CDR2 SAAADI. The CDR3 sequence is CASRETGANYGYTF. CDR3 nucleotides: TGCGCCAGCAGAGAGACAGGGGCGAACTATGGCTACACCTTC.

This chain links TRBV4-1 with TRBJ2-1; no reliable D call. V lost 0 bases to trimming and J lost 3 bases, with 12 bases between them. The CDR3 contains 16 residues. Germline V gene sequence: CDR1 MGHRA, CDR2 YSYEKL. The CDR3 nucleotides read TGCGCCAGCAGCCAAGATTGGCTAGGCCGCTACAATGAGCAGTTCTTC. Translation: CASSQDWLGRYNEQFF.

V is TRBV15 and J is TRBJ1-2, with 7 bases matching TRBD1. Germline loops: CDR1 LNHNV, CDR2 YYDKDF (reference sequence). J was trimmed by 5 bases and V by 0 bases; bases with no gene match: 6. The CDR3 is made up of 15 amino acids. CDR3: CATSREQGTSYGYTF. For the CDR3, the DNA is TGTGCCACCAGCAGAGAACAGGGGACGTCGTATGGCTACACCTTC.

The chain recombines TRBV18 with TRBJ1-5; D is unclear. CDR3 length: 13 amino acids. The V end was cut by 3 bases, the J end by 2 bases, with 5 bases between. Per germline, CDR1 KGHSH and CDR2 LQKENI. This CDR3 is CASSPQGNQPQHF. The CDR3 DNA follows: TGTGCCAGCTCACCCCAGGGCAATCAGCCCCAGCATTTT.

This chain connects TRBV2 to TRBJ1-6, with 7 bases identical to TRBD1. V lost 3 bases to trimming and J lost 7 bases; unmatched junction nucleotides: 3. Per germline, CDR1 SNHLY and CDR2 FYNNEI. This CDR3 contains 14 residues. In DNA, the CDR3 is TGTGCCAGCAGTGAGGCAGGGGGAAATTCACCCCTCCACTTT. Its translation: CASSEAGGNSPLHF.

The chain couples TRBV4-1 to TRBJ1-4; possible D gene TRBD1, 5 bases. Trimming removed 0 bases from V and 7 bases from J, with 18 bases in between. This CDR3 spans 17 amino acids. The germline CDR1 and CDR2 sequences are MGHRA and YSYEKL. The CDR3 DNA reads as TGCGCCAGCAGCCAAGAAGGGATGGGGCAGGGAAGTGAAAAACTGTTTTTT. Residues: CASSQEGMGQGSEKLFF.

In this sample, this clone turned up a few times. Other DNA sequences from this sample encode an identical CDR3 as well. This chain uses TRBV5-1 with TRBJ2-2; 10 bases map to TRBD1. The trim removed 4 bases at V and 3 bases at J, leaving 6 bases unmatched. In germline, CDR1 is SGHRS, CDR2 YFSETQ. CDR3 length: 16 residues. The chain's CDR3 is CASSPPGTGDTGELFF. The CDR3 bases are TGCGCCAGCAGCCCCCCCGGGACAGGGGACACCGGGGAGCTGTTTTTT.

This chain links TRBV19 with TRBJ1-2; no reliable D call. Germline CDR1 and CDR2: LNHDA and SQIVND (reference sequence). The CDR3 covers 14 residues. The V and J ends lost 1 base and 6 bases respectively, with 12 bases between them. The CDR3 loop is CASSIGSLRDGYTF. The CDR3 nucleotides are TGTGCCAGTAGTATAGGTTCCCTGAGGGATGGCTACACCTTC. The full variable domain, its missing parts supplied by reference TRBV19 and TRBJ1-2, is DGGITQSPKYLFRKEGQNVTLSCEQNLNHDAMYWYRQDPGQGLRLIYYSQIVNDFQKGDIAEGYSVSREKKESFPLTVTSAQKNPTAFYLCASSIGSLRDGYTFGSGTRLTVV.

This sequence joins TRBV19 and TRBJ1-1; D is unresolved. Germline V gene data show CDR1 as LNHDA and CDR2 as SQIVND (reference sequence). This CDR3 region has 14 residues. V was shortened by 0 bases and J by 0 bases, with 5 bases between the two germline ends. The CDR3 nucleotides are TGTGCCAGTAGTATAGACGCAGTGAACACTGAAGCTTTCTTT. Its protein is CASSIDAVNTEAFF.

This clone was picked up a small number of times. This chain uses TRBV18 with TRBJ1-1; D possibly corresponds to TRBD1 (5 bases). With 4 bases removed from V and 7 bases from J, the gap between germline ends came to 10 bases. Germline values: CDR1 KGHSH, CDR2 LQKENI. This CDR3 is 12 amino acids long. CDR3 DNA: TGTGCCAGCTCACTTCAGGGTAATGAAGCTTTCTTT. Its translation is CASSLQGNEAFF.

There are a few counts of this clone. The chain carries TRBV10-2 and TRBJ2-2, with D perhaps TRBD1 (5 bases). V was trimmed by 0 bases and J by 2 bases, leaving 10 bases between them. The CDR3 extends over 16 amino acids. Looked up from germline, CDR1 is WSHSY and CDR2 is SAAADI. The CDR3, as DNA: TGCGCCAGCAGTGAGTCTTCTGGACACAACACCGGGGAGCTGTTTTTT. The encoded protein is CASSESSGHNTGELFF.

V is TRBV12-3 or TRBV12-4 and J is TRBJ1-1; 7 positions match TRBD1. The trim removed 1 base at V and 14 bases at J, leaving 10 bases unmatched. This CDR3 spans 13 amino acids. CDR3 sequence: CASSLVEGQRWFF. CDR3 DNA: TGTGCCAGCAGTTTAGTGGAGGGACAGCGGTGGTTCTTT.

This chain links TRBV4-1 with TRBJ2-7; D gene ambiguous. V gave up 4 bases and J gave up 0 bases, with 13 bases separating them. The CDR3 covers 15 residues. CDR1 is MGHRA, CDR2 YSYEKL, per germline. The CDR3 sequence is CASSPQRVTSYEQYV. In DNA, the CDR3 is TGCGCCAGCAGCCCCCAACGGGTAACCTCCTACGAGCAGTACGTC.

The chain uses TRBV30 and TRBJ1-1; TRBD1 is a possible D gene (6 bases). CDR1 and CDR2 from the germline V gene are GTSNPN and SVGIG (reference sequence). The CDR3 length is 13 residues. V lost 8 bases and J 4 bases, leaving 17 bases between the germline ends. The CDR3 protein is CALQGAASTEAFF. The DNA for the CDR3 is TGTGCCCTACAGGGAGCGGCGAGCACTGAAGCTTTCTTT. The whole variable domain, remainder taken from reference TRBV30 and TRBJ1-1, is SQTIHQWPATLVQPVGSPLSLECTVEGTSNPNLYWYRQAAGRGLQLLFYSVGIGQISSEVPQNLSASRPQDRQFILSSKKLLLSDSGFYLCALQGAASTEAFFGQGTRLTVV.

The gene calls are TRBV7-9 and TRBJ2-2; weak D call: TRBD1 (7 bases). Germline V gene sequence: CDR1 SEHNR, CDR2 FQNEAQ (reference sequence). V gave up 5 bases and J gave up 5 bases, with 12 bases separating them. The CDR3 has 14 residues. CDR3 in DNA: TGTGCCAGCAGCCGACAGGGAGGAACCGGGGAGCTGTTTTTT. Its protein is CASSRQGGTGELFF.

This clone has just a few counts. The chain recombines TRBV3-1 (or the pseudogene TRBV3-2) with TRBJ1-1; TRBD1 is a possible D gene (5 bases). Germline V gene sequence: CDR1 LGHDT, CDR2 YNNKEL (reference sequence). V was trimmed by 0 bases and J by 5 bases, leaving 10 bases between them. This CDR3 comprises 14 residues. The CDR3 DNA reads as TGTGCCAGCAGCCAAGATCGGGGGGGAACTGAAGCTTTCTTT. Encoded protein: CASSQDRGGTEAFF.

In this sample, this clone turned up a few times. CDR3 sequence reads: CASSLVGQGANVLTF. CDR3 bases: TGCGCCAGCAGCTTGGTCGGACAGGGGGCCAACGTCCTGACTTTC. The chain uses TRBV5-1 and TRBJ2-6; TRBD1 is a possible D gene (6 bases). CDR3 length equals 15 residues. V was shortened by 0 bases and J by 4 bases, with 8 bases between the two germline ends. Germline V CDR1 and CDR2: SGHRS, YFSETQ.

This clone was seen just once. The chain uses TRBV29-1 and TRBJ1-1; D is perhaps TRBD1 (5 bases). V lost 6 bases and J 5 bases, leaving 7 bases between the germline ends. Germline CDR1 reads SQVTM; CDR2 reads ANQGSEA. CDR3 length equals 10 residues. The DNA for the CDR3 is TGCAGCGTCGGGGGGACTGAAGCTTTCTTT. Its protein product is CSVGGTEAFF.